Listed here are 30 T cell receptor beta chains from one sample, sequenced in a study of post-analysis software for immune sequencing data. Regarding the study as a whole: Among 5 or 6 TRBV segments more frequent in patients than controls were TRBV5-6, TRBV5-1 and TRBV20-1.

No antigens are known for them. Carried by the TCR beta cDNA libraries were unique molecular identifiers. TCRdb used MiXCR to reprocess the PCR reads, holding one entry per CDR3 protein. The profile shows hundreds of thousands of distinct CDR3 sequences, around 60% of them singletons. The sequenced material came from blood. These receptors were collected from a girl aged 2-10 years with multiple sclerosis.

This chain connects TRBV29-1 to TRBJ2-7, with D perhaps matching TRBD1 (5 bases). CDR3 length: 14 residues. The germline CDR1 and CDR2 sequences are SQVTM and ANQGSEA. The ends were cut back, 4 bases at V and 5 bases at J, with 18 bases in the middle. CDR3 sequence reads: CSVAERGRENEQYF. In DNA, the CDR3 is TGCAGCGTTGCGGAAAGGGGCAGGGAAAACGAGCAGTACTTC.

The gene calls are TRBV12-3 or TRBV12-4 and TRBJ2-7; 7 nucleotides match TRBD2. The V and J ends lost 5 bases and 6 bases, in that order; junction bases with no gene match: 7. The CDR3 has 13 amino acids. CDR3 sequence: CASSPGPGGEQYF. The CDR3 DNA reads TGTGCCAGCAGTCCTGGTCCGGGAGGCGAGCAGTACTTC.

The chain is built from TRBV10-3 and TRBJ2-1; D is uncertain. CDR3 length: 13 residues. Germline V lookup: CDR1 ENHRY, CDR2 SYGVKD. The V end was cut by 6 bases, the J end by 6 bases, with 12 bases between. The CDR3 sequence is CAISKTMVNEQFF. CDR3 nucleotides: TGTGCCATCAGCAAAACCATGGTCAATGAGCAGTTCTTC.

This clonotype has only a few counts. This chain connects TRBV20-1 to TRBJ2-1; TRBD2 agrees at 9 bases. J gave up 6 bases and V 0 bases, and 12 bases lay outside the gene matches. This CDR3 spans 17 amino acids. Germline-derived CDR1 and CDR2 are DFQATT and SNEGSKA (reference sequence). As DNA, the CDR3 is TGCAGTGCTAGAGATCGGCTAGCGGGGAGCGTATTCAATGAGCAGTTCTTC. Its translation: CSARDRLAGSVFNEQFF.

This clonotype was detected only a few times. The V call is TRBV27, the J call TRBJ2-1, with D tentatively TRBD1 (6 bases). There are 16 residues in the CDR3. Germline CDR1 reads MNHEY; CDR2 reads SMNVEV (reference sequence). Deletions cut 6 bases from V and 0 bases from J, with 15 bases between. The CDR3 region has the DNA TGTGCCAGCAGCCCAACCGGGACAACCTCCTACAATGAGCAGTTCTTC. Protein sequence: CASSPTGTTSYNEQFF.

The V call is TRBV2, the J call TRBJ1-2; D ambiguous. V dropped 6 bases and J dropped 4 bases, with 15 bases sitting between them. The germline gives CDR1 SNHLY, CDR2 FYNNEI. CDR3 length: 14 residues. CDR3 nucleotide sequence: TGTGCCAGCAGCGCCCTTGCGGAGACCTATGGCTACACCTTC. This gives the protein CASSALAETYGYTF.

The table lists this clonotype with a few counts. The chain uses TRBV5-1 and TRBJ2-5; D remains ambiguous. Deletions cut 0 bases from V and 5 bases from J, with 8 bases between. There are 13 residues in the CDR3. The germline V gene encodes CDR1 SGHRS and CDR2 YFSETQ. The DNA of the CDR3 is TGCGCCAGCAGCTTGGACTACGACGAGACCCAGTACTTC. This encodes CASSLDYDETQYF.

This clonotype was observed a few times. This chain links TRBV5-1 with TRBJ2-1, with 7 bases lining up with TRBD2. The CDR3 extends over 15 amino acids. CDR1 and CDR2 from the germline V gene are SGHRS and YFSETQ. Germline trimming cut 7 bases from V and 7 bases from J; bases unmatched to any gene: 14. The CDR3 DNA is TGCGCCAGCGCCCGAGGGGCAGGGAGGGAAAATGAGCAGTTCTTC. Amino acid sequence: CASARGAGRENEQFF.

The genes are TRBV12-3 or TRBV12-4 and TRBJ2-3; D gene uncertain. The CDR3 contains 12 residues. V was pared by 8 bases and J by 4 bases, with 10 bases between. CDR3 in amino acids: CASGQQPDTQYF. DNA for the CDR3: TGTGCCAGCGGTCAACAGCCAGATACGCAGTATTTT.

The count of this clonotype is one. This chain links TRBV29-1 with TRBJ2-1, with D possibly matching TRBD2 (6 bases). The CDR3 contains 14 residues. CDR1 and CDR2 (germline): SQVTM, ANQGSEA. The V end was cut by 4 bases, the J end by 9 bases, with 19 bases between. The CDR3 is CSVAPRRAWGEQFF. The CDR3 DNA is TGCAGCGTTGCCCCCCGGAGGGCCTGGGGTGAGCAGTTCTTC.

The table lists this clonotype with a count of one. This chain joins TRBV11-2 and TRBJ2-4; perhaps TRBD2 as D (5 bases). Per germline, CDR1 SGHAT and CDR2 FQNNGV. This CDR3 region has 17 residues. V was clipped by 1 base and J by 0 bases, with 13 bases between them. CDR3 DNA: TGTGCCAGCAGCTTAGTGTTTACGGGAATAGCCAAAAACATTCAGTACTTC. The encoded protein is CASSLVFTGIAKNIQYF.

The rearrangement links TRBV19 to TRBJ2-5, with D tentatively TRBD1 (6 bases). The ends were cut back, 6 bases at V and 5 bases at J, with 19 bases in the middle. Germline V lookup: CDR1 LNHDA, CDR2 SQIVND (reference sequence). The CDR3 is made up of 15 amino acids. DNA for the CDR3: TGTGCCAGTAGAAAGAACAGGGTGAGGTTGGAGACCCAGTACTTC. Translating it yields CASRKNRVRLETQYF.

This clonotype turned up a few times. The V gene is TRBV12-3 or TRBV12-4, the J gene TRBJ2-6, with a tentative D call TRBD1 (5 bases). Trimming stripped 2 bases from V and 0 bases from J, with 14 bases between. CDR3 length equals 18 residues. The CDR3 region is CASSLRGSKHSGANVLTF. CDR3 coding DNA: TGTGCCAGCAGTTTAAGGGGCAGTAAACACTCTGGGGCCAACGTCCTGACTTTC.

This chain joins TRBV6-2 or TRBV6-3 and TRBJ2-3, with a weak D call TRBD1 (5 bases). The CDR3 is made up of 12 amino acids. CDR1 is MNHEY, CDR2 SVGEGT, per germline. Trimming cost V 7 bases and J 11 bases, with 16 bases left between them. CDR3 protein: CASTQGASRQYF. In DNA form, the CDR3 reads TGTGCCAGCACCCAGGGCGCCTCCAGGCAGTATTTT.

The J gene is TRBJ1-1, the V gene TRBV4-1; D remains unclear. Trimming took 1 base from V and 1 from J, leaving 7 bases between them. This CDR3 is built from 14 residues. Looked up from germline, CDR1 is MGHRA and CDR2 is YSYEKL. CDR3 in amino acids: CASSQGSGNTEAFF. CDR3 DNA: TGCGCCAGCAGCCAAGGGTCCGGGAACACTGAAGCTTTCTTT.

CDR3 region: CASSSGQSQETQYF. The DNA of the CDR3 is TGTGCCAGCAGTTCGGGACAGTCCCAAGAGACCCAGTACTTC. The chain employs TRBV28 and TRBJ2-5; TRBD1 matches 7 bases. V was clipped by 4 bases and J by 1 base; unmatched bases: 3. This CDR3 contains 14 residues. Germline V gene data show CDR1 as MDHEN and CDR2 as SYDVKM. The variable domain in full, completed from reference TRBV28 and TRBJ2-5, reads DVKVTQSSRYLVKRTGEKVFLECVQDMDHENMFWYRQDPGLGLRLIYFSYDVKMKEKGDIPEGYSVSREKKERFSLILESASTNQTSMYLCASSSGQSQETQYFGPGTRLLVL.

The genes are TRBV29-1 and TRBJ2-3; a weak D match, TRBD2 (5 bases). Trimming removed 8 bases from V and 4 bases from J, with 10 bases in between. This CDR3 is 11 amino acids long. Germline CDR1 is SQVTM and CDR2 is ANQGSEA. This CDR3 reads CSLGMADTQYF. The CDR3 nucleotides are TGCAGCCTCGGGATGGCAGATACGCAGTATTTT.

This clonotype was detected only a few times. The chain recombines TRBV5-1 with TRBJ2-4; TRBD1 matches at 7 bases. Germline CDR1 reads SGHRS; CDR2 reads YFSETQ. CDR3 size: 14 residues. Losses at the gene ends were 4 bases for V and 2 bases for J; bases not matched to a gene: 3. The CDR3 region has the DNA TGCGCCAGCAGCCTAAGGGGGCCCAAAAACATTCAGTACTTC. It translates to CASSLRGPKNIQYF.

V gene TRBV7-2 combines with J gene TRBJ2-3; D gene ambiguous. The V gene's germline CDR1 is SGHTA and CDR2 FQGNSA. V was pared by 2 bases and J by 2 bases, with 14 bases between. This CDR3 has 16 amino acids. The CDR3 protein is CASSLKLVSLTDTQYF. The CDR3 nucleotides read TGTGCCAGCAGCTTAAAATTAGTCTCACTCACAGATACGCAGTATTTT. Complete variable domain (other parts from reference TRBV7-2 and TRBJ2-3): GAGVSQSPSNKVTEKGKDVELRCDPISGHTALYWYRQSLGQGLEFLIYFQGNSAPDKSGLPSDRFSAERTGGSVSTLTIQRTQQEDSAVYLCASSLKLVSLTDTQYFGPGTRLTVL.

V and J are TRBV20-1 and TRBJ2-1; D is ambiguous. The CDR3 has 11 amino acids. The V and J ends lost 7 bases and 5 bases respectively, with 9 bases between them. Germline values: CDR1 DFQATT, CDR2 SNEGSKA (reference sequence). For the CDR3, the DNA is TGCAGTGGATTGCGGAACAATGAGCAGTTCTTC. Its protein product is CSGLRNNEQFF.

The V and J genes are TRBV12-5 and TRBJ1-1, with unresolved D. The CDR3 consists of 14 residues. The germline V gene has CDR1 LGHNT and CDR2 FRNRAP. Trimming shortened V by 3 bases and J by 3 bases, and 11 bases separated the two germline ends. For the CDR3, the DNA is TGTGCTAGTGGTTTAAGTGTCGGGGACACTGAAGCTTTCTTT. It yields the protein CASGLSVGDTEAFF.

As regards this clonotype: At one end the junction does not follow the germline gene, possibly because of a read error. The chain has TRBV7-7 and TRBJ2-3, with D uncertain. Looked up from germline, CDR1 is SSHAT and CDR2 is FNYEAQ (reference sequence). The CDR3 length is 16 residues. This CDR3 reads CASSLAGSFSTDTQYF. CDR3 DNA sequence: TGTGCTAGCAGCTTAGCAGGCTCCTTTAGCACAGATACGCAGTATTTT.

The gene calls are TRBV10-3 and TRBJ2-7, with TRBD1 matching 7 bases. Germline V gene sequence: CDR1 ENHRY, CDR2 SYGVKD. The CDR3 totals 14 residues. The V and J ends lost 6 bases and 0 bases, in that order; junction bases with no gene match: 5. In DNA, the CDR3 is TGTGCCATCAGATCCGGGACAGTCTCCTACGAGCAGTACTTC. Translated: CAIRSGTVSYEQYF.

V is TRBV20-1 and J is TRBJ1-5; weak D call: TRBD1 (6 bases). Trimming took 0 bases from V and 6 from J, leaving 15 bases between them. Per the germline V gene, CDR1 is DFQATT and CDR2 is SNEGSKA (reference sequence). The CDR3 runs 15 residues. CDR3 protein: CSARDAQGTAQPQHF. CDR3 bases: TGCAGTGCTAGAGATGCACAGGGTACCGCTCAGCCCCAGCATTTT.

On this clonotype itself: The junction does not match germline at one end; this may be a read error. The chain couples TRBV7-8 to TRBJ1-5; D is undetermined. The germline gives CDR1 SGHVS, CDR2 FQNEAQ. The CDR3 spans 13 residues. The CDR3 protein is CASSLDRDQHQHF. CDR3 in DNA: TGTGCCAGCAGCTTAGACCGGGATCAGCACCAGCATTTT. The full variable domain, completed using reference TRBV7-8 and TRBJ1-5, is GAGVSQSPRYKVAKRGQDVALRCDPISGHVSLFWYQQALGQGPEFLTYFQNEAQLDKSGLPSDRFFAERPEGSVSTLKIQRTQQEDSAVYLCASSLDRDQHQHFGDGTRLSIL.

This chain links TRBV3-1 with TRBJ1-5; D might be TRBD1 (6 bases). Trimming pared 2 bases from V and 5 bases from J, leaving 7 bases between. The germline V gene encodes CDR1 LGHDT and CDR2 YNNKEL (reference sequence). CDR3 size: 13 residues. Here the CDR3 reads CASSQNRDQPQHF. In DNA, the CDR3 is TGTGCCAGCAGCCAAAACAGGGATCAGCCCCAGCATTTT.

This chain joins TRBV27 and TRBJ2-1; no clear D. This CDR3 has 12 residues. The V gene's germline CDR1 is MNHEY and CDR2 SMNVEV (reference sequence). Trimming took off 6 bases at V and 7 bases at J, with 10 bases between the two ends. The CDR3 nucleotides are TGTGCCAGCAGACGCGAATGGAATGAGCAGTTCTTC. It codes for CASRREWNEQFF.

This clonotype was seen a handful of times. The chain carries TRBV7-6 and TRBJ2-1; possibly TRBD1 for D (5 bases). V was clipped by 6 bases and J by 10 bases, with 19 bases between them. Germline V gene lookup returns CDR1 SGHVS and CDR2 FNYEAQ. The CDR3 extends over 14 amino acids. The CDR3 is CASSLGAGSLEQFF. The CDR3 DNA sequence: TGTGCCAGCAGTCTAGGGGCCGGGTCTCTCGAGCAGTTCTTC.

The gene calls are TRBV6-1 and TRBJ2-4; the D gene is possibly TRBD1 (5 bases). Trimming stripped 6 bases from V and 6 bases from J, with 21 bases between. Germline loops: CDR1 MNHNS, CDR2 SASEGT. CDR3 size: 16 residues. CDR3 sequence reads: CASRLTTGAGGNIQYF. CDR3 DNA: TGTGCCAGCAGACTTACGACTGGGGCCGGTGGAAACATTCAGTACTTC.

J is TRBJ2-7 and V is TRBV4-1; 7 bases match TRBD2. Germline CDR1 and CDR2: MGHRA and YSYEKL. The length of the CDR3 is 14 residues. V shed 0 bases and J 3 bases; nucleotides not matched to a gene: 2. CDR3 coding DNA: TGCGCCAGCAGCCAAGACCCGGGGGGCTACGAGCAGTACTTC. Translated, it gives CASSQDPGGYEQYF.